These 18 T cell receptor beta chains came from one sample sequenced in a study of human T cells and chemical hapten exposure. The authors extracted total RNA from unfractionated whole blood. In TCRdb, the 5' RACE reads were re-called with MiXCR into one record per CDR3 protein. The data contain approximately 150,000 distinct CDR3 sequences, around 4.4% of them singletons. These receptors all stem from a female donor in good health.

This clonotype was picked up a small number of times. This chain joins TRBV20-1 and TRBJ2-7; 11 bases align to TRBD2. J was trimmed by 4 bases and V by 2 bases; bases with no gene match: 13. The CDR3 runs 17 residues. Looked up from germline, CDR1 is DFQATT and CDR2 is SNEGSKA (reference sequence). Here the CDR3 DNA reads TGCAGTGCTAGATTTTTTTCTGTGACTAGCGGGACTTACGAGCAGTACTTC. Residues: CSARFFSVTSGTYEQYF.

This clonotype was detected ten times or more. The chain couples TRBV6-5 to TRBJ1-6; the match to TRBD1 covers 11 bases. Germline trimming cut 5 bases from V and 5 bases from J; bases unmatched to any gene: 5. This CDR3 spans 16 amino acids. CDR1 is MNHEY, CDR2 SVGAGI, per germline. The CDR3 bases are TGTGCCAGCAGTAGGGACAGGGGGGCACATAATTCACCCCTCCACTTT. This sequence encodes CASSRDRGAHNSPLHF.

This clonotype was recorded many times. The chain recombines TRBV7-2 with TRBJ1-6; D uncertain. This CDR3 has 14 residues. Trimming took 2 bases from V and 5 from J, leaving 7 bases between them. Germline CDR1 reads SGHTA; CDR2 reads FQGNSA. Here the CDR3 reads CASSLQVNNSPLHF. CDR3 coding DNA: TGTGCCAGCAGCTTACAGGTTAATAATTCACCCCTCCACTTT.

The chain recombines TRBV13 with TRBJ1-1; TRBD1 agrees at 9 bases. V shed 5 bases, J shed 8 bases, and the junction held 9 bases outside the gene matches. Per the germline V gene, CDR1 is PRHDT and CDR2 is FYEKMQ (reference sequence). The CDR3 is made up of 14 amino acids. The chain's CDR3 is CASSPGTGRVEAFF. The CDR3 DNA follows: TGTGCCAGCAGCCCAGGGACAGGGAGGGTGGAAGCTTTCTTT.

This clonotype was recorded many times. The chain couples TRBV20-1 to TRBJ2-1; D may be TRBD1 or TRBD2 (5 bases each). This CDR3 is built from 15 residues. With 4 bases removed from V and 0 bases from J, the gap between germline ends came to 13 bases. The germline CDR1 and CDR2 sequences are DFQATT and SNEGSKA (reference sequence). CDR3 in amino acids: CSAIPGRSSYNEQFF. CDR3 bases: TGCAGTGCTATCCCGGGACGAAGCTCCTACAATGAGCAGTTCTTC.

This clonotype was observed many times. The rearrangement joins TRBV6-6 to TRBJ1-6; D call uncertain. The CDR3 is 15 residues long. In germline, CDR1 is MNHNY, CDR2 SVGAGI (reference sequence). The V gene lost 2 bases and the J gene lost 7 bases, with 12 bases spanning the gap. CDR3 nucleotides: TGTGCCAGCAGTTACCTTGACTCAGAAAATTCACCCCTCCACTTT. It codes for CASSYLDSENSPLHF.

This clonotype was seen repeatedly, ten times or more. The chain joins TRBV29-1 to TRBJ2-5; D unresolved. V was trimmed by 5 bases and J by 2 bases, leaving 9 bases between them. CDR1 is SQVTM and CDR2 is ANQGSEA in the germline V gene. CDR3 length: 12 residues. The CDR3 DNA sequence: TGCAGCGTTACGCTTCATCAAGAGACCCAGTACTTC. Encoded protein: CSVTLHQETQYF.

This clonotype showed up many times. V usage is TRBV28 and J usage is TRBJ1-5; D unclear. V lost 1 base to trimming and J lost 4 bases, with 8 bases between them. CDR3 size: 14 residues. Germline CDR1 is MDHEN and CDR2 is SYDVKM. The chain's CDR3 is CASSLFSGNQPQHF. The CDR3 coding sequence is TGTGCCAGCAGTTTATTCTCCGGAAATCAGCCCCAGCATTTT.

Ten or more counts support this clonotype. This rearrangement joins TRBV10-1 to TRBJ1-3; the D is unclear. The germline V gene has CDR1 WNHNN and CDR2 SYGVQD (reference sequence). Trimming shortened V by 8 bases and J by 0 bases, and 5 bases separated the two germline ends. The CDR3 has 12 amino acids. CDR3 sequence reads: CASQLSGNTIYF. For the CDR3, the DNA is TGCGCCAGCCAACTCTCTGGAAACACCATATATTTT.

CDR3 coding DNA: TGCAGTGTTCGCGCCAGGGCCCTTACTAGCACAGATACGCAGTATTTT. This gives the protein CSVRARALTSTDTQYF. The V call is TRBV20-1, the J call TRBJ2-3, with TRBD1 as a possible D gene (5 bases). V was pared by 7 bases and J by 0 bases, with 20 bases between. This CDR3 is built from 16 residues. Per germline, CDR1 DFQATT and CDR2 SNEGSKA (reference sequence).

The rearrangement uses TRBV28 and TRBJ2-3; the match to TRBD2 covers 16 bases. Losses at the gene ends were 5 bases for V and 2 bases for J; bases not matched to a gene: 13. This CDR3 comprises 20 residues. Germline CDR1 reads MDHEN; CDR2 reads SYDVKM. This CDR3 reads CASSLSGLAGGIHPTDTQYF. The CDR3 DNA is TGTGCCAGCAGTCTCTCGGGACTAGCGGGGGGGATACACCCCACAGATACGCAGTATTTT. Supplemented by reference TRBV28 and TRBJ2-3, the full variable domain reads DVKVTQSSRYLVKRTGEKVFLECVQDMDHENMFWYRQDPGLGLRLIYFSYDVKMKEKGDIPEGYSVSREKKERFSLILESASTNQTSMYLCASSLSGLAGGIHPTDTQYFGPGTRLTVL.

This clonotype was picked up many times. This chain connects TRBV7-3 to TRBJ1-1, with no clear D. The germline V and J ends were trimmed by 7 bases and 8 bases, with 23 bases remaining between them. The CDR3 has 15 residues. Per germline, CDR1 SGHTA and CDR2 FQGTGA. As DNA, the CDR3 is TGTGCCAGCACCTATACTGTCAGGTCGGACGGAGAAGCTTTCTTT. It is translated as CASTYTVRSDGEAFF. Supplemented by reference TRBV7-3 and TRBJ1-1, the full variable domain reads GAGVSQTPSNKVTEKGKYVELRCDPISGHTALYWYRQSLGQGPEFLIYFQGTGAADDSGLPNDRFFAVRPEGSVSTLKIQRTERGDSAVYLCASTYTVRSDGEAFFGQGTRLTVV.

The chain recombines TRBV4-2 with TRBJ2-1; 9 nucleotides align to TRBD1. The CDR3 extends over 16 amino acids. After removal of 2 bases from V and 6 bases from J, the junction contained 8 bases not matched to a gene. The germline gives CDR1 LGHNA, CDR2 YNFKEQ. The CDR3 is CASSQPTGDRVNEQFF. The CDR3 coding sequence is TGTGCCAGCAGCCAACCCACGGGGGACAGGGTCAATGAGCAGTTCTTC.

The chain has TRBV28 and TRBJ2-4, with TRBD2 as a possible D gene (6 bases). The V and J ends lost 8 bases and 0 bases respectively, with 23 bases between them. CDR3 length: 18 residues. Germline V CDR1 and CDR2: MDHEN, SYDVKM. The CDR3 sequence is CASSPGGAGSLAKNIQYF. The CDR3 region has the DNA TGTGCCAGCTCCCCCGGGGGTGCGGGGAGCCTAGCCAAAAACATTCAGTACTTC.

This clonotype was seen ten or more times. This chain links TRBV10-3 with TRBJ2-1; weak D call: TRBD1 (5 bases). The CDR3 spans 15 residues. Germline CDR1 and CDR2: ENHRY and SYGVKD. Trimming shortened V by 3 bases and J by 3 bases, and 12 bases separated the two germline ends. This chain's CDR3 is CAISDSGIGYNEQFF. The CDR3 coding sequence is TGTGCCATCAGTGATTCAGGGATAGGCTACAATGAGCAGTTCTTC.

There are a few counts of this clonotype. In nucleotides, the CDR3 is TGTGCCAGCAGCCAAGACGCCACGGTTGGAAACACCATATATTTT. Translating it yields CASSQDATVGNTIYF. V is TRBV3-1 and J is TRBJ1-3; the D is unclear. Germline loops: CDR1 LGHDT, CDR2 YNNKEL (reference sequence). The V end lost 0 bases, the J end lost 3 bases, and 9 bases lay between the germline ends. The CDR3 is made up of 15 amino acids.

The V gene is TRBV28, the J gene TRBJ2-1, with D perhaps given as TRBD1 or TRBD2 (5 bases each). This CDR3 contains 13 residues. Germline V lookup: CDR1 MDHEN, CDR2 SYDVKM. The ends were cut back, 1 base at V and 9 bases at J, with 10 bases in the middle. Here the CDR3 reads CASSLSGTPEQFF. The CDR3 DNA reads as TGTGCCAGCAGTTTATCCGGGACCCCTGAGCAGTTCTTC.

In this sample, this clonotype turned up many times. The V call is TRBV27, the J call TRBJ1-5; maybe TRBD1 (5 bases). This CDR3 region has 15 residues. Germline V gene sequence: CDR1 MNHEY, CDR2 SMNVEV (reference sequence). Trimming shortened V by 2 bases and J by 1 base, and 9 bases separated the two germline ends. DNA for the CDR3: TGTGCCAGCAGTTTAGGCAGGACAAGCAATCAGCCCCAGCATTTT. The encoded protein is CASSLGRTSNQPQHF.